This is a list of T cell receptor beta chains from one sample in a study of cytomegalovirus exposure and HLA in healthy donors. The method was immunoSEQ multiplex PCR; TCRdb's version includes in-frame clones alone and lacks a portion of them. Counted here are 95,000 to 110,000 clones, 82% occurring once; the ten biggest clones make up less than 3%. The sequencing input was PBMCs. The source of these receptors is a young man in good health and CMV-seropositive. The CDR3 runs from the conserved cysteine through the conserved F or W. A D gene is named only where the DNA matches it firmly. Some rows have no size entry. The others give once, few or many, or a class for an expanded clone.

j_call,d_call,clone_size,v_call,cdr3_nt,cdr3_aa
TRBJ2-1,.,.,TRBV25-1,TGTGCCAGCAGTGAATCCGGGCTGGGGAGGAACTCCTACAATGAGCAGTTCTTC,CASSESGLGRNSYNEQFF
TRBJ1-1,TRBD1,.,TRBV7-3,TGTGCCAGCAGCCATGAGGGGGCGAGCACTGAAGCTTTCTTT,CASSHEGASTEAFF
TRBJ1-5,TRBD1,.,TRBV18,TGTGCCAGCTCAGGAAGGACAGGGCAGAATCAGCCCCAGCATTTT,CASSGRTGQNQPQHF
TRBJ2-7,TRBD2,.,TRBV7-9,TGTGCCAGCAGCTTAAGGGAGGGGACCTACGAGCAGTACTTC,CASSLREGTYEQYF
TRBJ1-5,TRBD1,few,TRBV2,TGTGCCAGCAGTGGGGACAGGGGTTTAACTCAGCCCCAGCATTTT,CASSGDRGLTQPQHF
TRBJ2-4,.,few,TRBV10-3,TGTGCCACCGGACAGCTTTCAGCCAAAAACATTCAGTACTTC,CATGQLSAKNIQYF
TRBJ1-2,TRBD1,.,TRBV12-5,TGTGCTAGTGAAGGGGGCGCAAGCTATGGCTACACCTTC,CASEGGASYGYTF
TRBJ2-5,TRBD2,.,TRBV5-4,TGTGCCTCACACCCTGGGGCTAGCGGGGCAGAAGAGACCCAGTACTTC,CASHPGASGAEETQYF
TRBJ2-1,TRBD2,.,TRBV6-5,TGTGCCAGTGGACTAGCGGGGGGGAATGAGCAGTTCTTC,CASGLAGGNEQFF
TRBJ2-4,TRBD2,few,TRBV5-4,TGTGCCAGCAGCCCCCGGGCGGGGGAAAACATTCAGTACTTC,CASSPRAGENIQYF
TRBJ1-4,.,.,TRBV6-6,TGTGCCAGCAGGGTACAGAATAATGAAAAACTGTTTTTT,CASRVQNNEKLFF
TRBJ2-7,TRBD2,.,TRBV10-3,TGTGCCATCAGGCTAGCGGGGGGGCGGGAGCAGTACTTC,CAIRLAGGREQYF
TRBJ1-6,.,few,TRBV27,TGTGCCAGCCTCCCAAAAGCCTTCGACAACAGGGCCTCCTATAATTCACCCCTCCACTTT,CASLPKAFDNRASYNSPLHF